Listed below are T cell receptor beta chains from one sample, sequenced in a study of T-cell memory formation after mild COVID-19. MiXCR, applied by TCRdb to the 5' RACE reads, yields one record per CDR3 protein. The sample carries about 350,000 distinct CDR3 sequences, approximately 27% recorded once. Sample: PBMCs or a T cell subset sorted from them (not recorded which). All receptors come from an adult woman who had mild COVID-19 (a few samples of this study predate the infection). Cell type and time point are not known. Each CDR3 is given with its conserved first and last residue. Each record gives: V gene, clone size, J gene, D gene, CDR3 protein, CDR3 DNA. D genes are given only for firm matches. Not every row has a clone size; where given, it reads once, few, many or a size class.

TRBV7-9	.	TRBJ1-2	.	CASSESLGNYGYTF	TGTGCCAGCAGCGAATCCCTCGGAAACTATGGCTACACCTTC
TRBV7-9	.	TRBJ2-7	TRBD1	CASSLWDRGYHEQYF	TGTGCCAGCAGCTTATGGGACAGGGGATACCACGAGCAGTACTTC
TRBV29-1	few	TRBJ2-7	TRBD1	CSGKKGTGTLYEQYF	TGCAGCGGGAAGAAAGGGACAGGGACCCTTTACGAGCAGTACTTC
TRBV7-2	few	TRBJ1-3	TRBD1	CASSLRGQGSGNTIYF	TGTGCCAGCAGCTTAAGGGGACAGGGATCTGGAAACACCATATATTTT
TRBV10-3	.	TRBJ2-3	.	CAIRGESLDTQYF	TGTGCCATCAGGGGGGAGTCCCTAGATACGCAGTATTTT
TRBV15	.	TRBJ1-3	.	CATSGRGTGNTIYF	TGTGCCACCAGCGGCCGGGGGACTGGAAACACCATATATTTT
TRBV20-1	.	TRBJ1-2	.	CSARDLSPSNYGYTF	TGCAGTGCTAGAGATCTTTCACCCTCTAACTATGGCTACACCTTC
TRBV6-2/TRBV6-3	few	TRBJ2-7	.	CASIPGIFSYEQYF	TGTGCCAGCATCCCGGGGATTTTCTCCTACGAGCAGTACTTC
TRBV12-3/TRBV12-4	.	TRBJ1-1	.	CASSLAGGEAFF	TGTGCCAGCAGTTTAGCGGGCGGTGAAGCTTTCTTT
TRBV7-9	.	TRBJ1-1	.	CASSSRDRRTEAFF	TGTGCCAGCAGCAGCAGAGACAGGCGTACTGAAGCTTTCTTT
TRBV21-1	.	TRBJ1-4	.	CASSKEKQGMDEKLFF	TGTGCCAGCAGCAAAGAAAAACAAGGGATGGATGAAAAACTGTTTTTT
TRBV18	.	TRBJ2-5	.	CASSPRRAALAQETQYF	TGTGCCAGCTCACCACGGCGGGCAGCGCTAGCCCAAGAGACCCAGTACTTC
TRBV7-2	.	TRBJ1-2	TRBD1	CASSIQGAGYTF	TGTGCCAGCAGCATTCAGGGGGCCGGCTACACCTTC
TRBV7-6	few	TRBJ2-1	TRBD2	CASSSGLASFGSSYNEQFF	TGTGCCAGCAGCTCGGGACTAGCGTCTTTCGGCAGCTCCTACAATGAGCAGTTCTTC
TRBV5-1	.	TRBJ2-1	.	CASSLARTSYNEQFF	TGCGCCAGCAGCTTGGCCCGGACCTCCTACAATGAGCAGTTCTTC
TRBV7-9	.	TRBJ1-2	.	CASTPGLGSGYTF	TGTGCCAGCACCCCAGGTCTGGGGTCCGGCTACACCTTC
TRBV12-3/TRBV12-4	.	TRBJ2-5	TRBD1	CASSLSVGGGETQYF	TGTGCCAGCAGTTTATCGGTAGGGGGCGGGGAGACCCAGTACTTC
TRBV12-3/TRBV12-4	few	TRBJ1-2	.	CASSLRRAVSYGYTF	TGTGCCAGCAGTTTAAGACGGGCGGTGTCCTATGGCTACACCTTC
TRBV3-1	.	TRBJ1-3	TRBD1	CASSRDRGRSGNTIYF	TGTGCCAGCAGCCGGGACAGGGGTCGCTCTGGAAACACCATATATTTT
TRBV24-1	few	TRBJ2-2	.	CATSALRAGELFF	TGTGCCACCAGTGCTCTAAGGGCCGGGGAGCTGTTTTTT
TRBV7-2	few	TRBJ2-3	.	CASSLERLSTDTQYF	TGTGCCAGCAGCTTAGAACGGCTGTCCACAGATACGCAGTATTTT
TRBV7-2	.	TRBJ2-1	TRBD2	CASSFILAGAPSYNEQFF	TGTGCCAGCAGCTTTATACTAGCGGGAGCACCTTCCTACAATGAGCAGTTCTTC
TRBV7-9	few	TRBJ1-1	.	CASSSGPSYNTEAFF	TGTGCCAGCAGCTCAGGTCCCAGTTATAACACTGAAGCTTTCTTT
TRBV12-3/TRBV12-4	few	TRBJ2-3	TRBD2	CASSPGLAVTDTQYF	TGTGCCAGCAGTCCTGGACTAGCAGTTACAGATACGCAGTATTTT
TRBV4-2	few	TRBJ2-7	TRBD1	CASSQDKAGQGLYEQYF	TGTGCCAGCAGCCAAGATAAGGCGGGACAGGGGTTGTACGAGCAGTACTTC
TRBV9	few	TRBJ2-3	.	CASSLNGGRTDTQYF	TGTGCCAGCAGCTTAAACGGGGGACGCACAGATACGCAGTATTTT